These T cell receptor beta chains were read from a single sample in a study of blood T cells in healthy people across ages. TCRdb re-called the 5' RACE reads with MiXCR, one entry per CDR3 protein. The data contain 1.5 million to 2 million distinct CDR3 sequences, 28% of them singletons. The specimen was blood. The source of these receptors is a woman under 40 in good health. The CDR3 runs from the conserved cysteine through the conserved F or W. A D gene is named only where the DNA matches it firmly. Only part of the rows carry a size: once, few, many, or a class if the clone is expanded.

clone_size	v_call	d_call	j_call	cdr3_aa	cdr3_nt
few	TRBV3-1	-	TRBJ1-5	CASSQASSNQPQHF	TGTGCCAGCAGCCAAGCTTCAAGCAATCAGCCCCAGCATTTT
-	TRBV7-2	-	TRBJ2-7	CASSLPGGPGRHYEQYF	TGTGCCAGCAGCTTACCCGGTGGTCCCGGGCGTCACTACGAGCAGTACTTC
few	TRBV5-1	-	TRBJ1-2	CTSSLARERYTF	TGCACCAGCAGCTTGGCCAGGGAACGCTACACCTTC
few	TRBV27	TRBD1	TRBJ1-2	CASSPLQGAVDGYTF	TGTGCCAGCAGTCCCCTACAGGGGGCGGTTGATGGCTACACCTTC
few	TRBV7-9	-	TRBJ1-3	CASSLSGETGNTIYF	TGTGCCAGCAGCCTCAGTGGGGAGACTGGAAACACCATATATTTT
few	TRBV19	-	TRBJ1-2	CASSIGRRAVENYGYTF	TGTGCCAGTAGTATAGGACGCAGGGCGGTGGAGAACTATGGCTACACCTTC
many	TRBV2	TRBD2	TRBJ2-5	CASRLHWTSGGETQYF	TGTGCCAGCAGGCTCCACTGGACTAGCGGGGGAGAGACCCAGTACTTC
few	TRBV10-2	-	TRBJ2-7	CASSVLSGREQYF	TGCGCCAGCAGCGTTCTATCAGGGCGCGAGCAGTACTTC
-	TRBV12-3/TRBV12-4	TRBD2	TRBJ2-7	CASSLLAGPFNEQYF	TGTGCCAGCAGTCTCCTAGCGGGGCCTTTCAATGAGCAGTACTTC
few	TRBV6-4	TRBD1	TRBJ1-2	CASSAQGAMGYTF	TGTGCCAGCAGCGCTCAGGGGGCTATGGGCTACACCTTC
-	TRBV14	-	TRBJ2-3	CASSHPGGKRARDTQYF	TGTGCCAGCAGCCACCCTGGGGGGAAGAGGGCAAGAGATACGCAGTATTTT
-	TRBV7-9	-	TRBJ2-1	CASSSRGVGDPLNEQFF	TGTGCCAGCAGCTCCCGGGGTGTCGGTGACCCACTCAATGAGCAGTTCTTC
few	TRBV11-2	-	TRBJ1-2	CASSPRVTNYGYTF	TGTGCCAGCAGCCCCAGGGTGACCAACTATGGCTACACCTTC
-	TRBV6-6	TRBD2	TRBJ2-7	CASSHWTSGNSYEQYF	TGTGCCAGCAGTCACTGGACTAGCGGGAATTCCTACGAGCAGTACTTC
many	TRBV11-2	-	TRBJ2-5	CASSLDSPSQETQYF	TGTGCCAGCAGCTTAGACTCCCCGTCCCAGGAGACCCAGTACTTC
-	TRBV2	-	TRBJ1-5	CASSSDLTFPGNQPQHF	TGTGCCAGCAGTTCCGACTTAACTTTCCCCGGCAATCAGCCCCAGCATTTT
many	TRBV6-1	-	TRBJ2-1	CASAPSYNEQFF	TGTGCCTCCGCACCTTCCTACAATGAGCAGTTCTTC
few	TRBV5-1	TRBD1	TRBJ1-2	CASSRDSPNYSYTF	TGCGCCAGTTCTCGGGACAGCCCAAACTATAGCTACACCTTC
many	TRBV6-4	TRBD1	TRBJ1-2	CASTPTGGNYGYTF	TGTGCCAGCACTCCGACAGGGGGCAACTATGGCTACACCTTC
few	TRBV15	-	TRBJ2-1	CATSRVGAPANNEQFF	TGTGCCACTTCCCGGGTGGGGGCCCCCGCGAACAATGAGCAGTTCTTC
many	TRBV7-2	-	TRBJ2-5	CASSDTSVETQYF	TGTGCCAGCAGCGACACCTCCGTGGAGACCCAGTACTTC
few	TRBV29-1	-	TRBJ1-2	CSVRRTESYGYTF	TGCAGCGTTCGGAGGACAGAATCCTATGGCTACACCTTC
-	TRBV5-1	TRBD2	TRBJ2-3	CASSSLAGGSYTQYF	TGCGCCAGCAGCAGCTTAGCGGGGGGATCTTATACGCAGTATTTT
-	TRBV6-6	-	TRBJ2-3	CASSSAVTASDTQYF	TGTGCCAGCAGCTCCGCAGTGACAGCGAGCGATACGCAGTATTTT
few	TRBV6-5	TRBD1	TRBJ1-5	CASRGTGLALNQPQHF	TGTGCCAGCAGAGGGACAGGGTTGGCCTTAAATCAGCCCCAGCATTTT
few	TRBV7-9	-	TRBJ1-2	CASSLGTGRNGCTF	TGTGCCAGCAGCTTGGGCACAGGGCGGAATGGCTGCACCTTC
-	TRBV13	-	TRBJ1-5	CASSSDKGPQHF	TGTGCCAGCAGCTCCGATAAGGGGCCCCAGCATTTT
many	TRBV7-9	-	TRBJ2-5	CASSLGLSVQETQYF	TGTGCCAGCAGCTTAGGATTAAGCGTACAAGAGACCCAGTACTTC
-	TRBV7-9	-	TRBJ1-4	CASSPRDGHNEKLFF	TGTGCCAGCAGTCCCCGAGACGGGCATAATGAAAAACTGTTTTTT
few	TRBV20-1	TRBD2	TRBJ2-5	CSAKALAGVVQETQYF	TGCAGTGCTAAGGCCCTAGCGGGGGTTGTTCAAGAGACCCAGTACTTC
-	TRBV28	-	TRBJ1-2	CASSPFSYGYTF	TGTGCCAGCAGTCCCTTCTCCTATGGCTACACCTTC
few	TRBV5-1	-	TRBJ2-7	CASSFLQGASYEQYF	TGCGCCAGCAGCTTTCTCCAGGGCGCCTCCTACGAGCAGTACTTC
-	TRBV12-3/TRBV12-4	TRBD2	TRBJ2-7	CASRPSGRGSYEQYF	TGTGCCAGCAGGCCTAGCGGGAGGGGCTCCTACGAGCAGTACTTC
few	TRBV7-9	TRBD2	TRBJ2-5	CASTHQGTRNGHEQYF	TGTGCCAGCACCCACCAAGGGACTAGAAACGGTCATGAGCAGTACTTC
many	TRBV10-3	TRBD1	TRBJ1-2	CAISVDRINYGYTF	TGTGCCATCAGCGTGGACAGGATCAACTATGGCTACACCTTC
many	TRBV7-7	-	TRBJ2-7	CASSLGPDPAVYEQYF	TGTGCCAGCAGCTTAGGACCGGACCCAGCGGTCTACGAGCAGTACTTC
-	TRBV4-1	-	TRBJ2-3	CASSQEEAVRGDTQYF	TGCGCCAGCAGCCAAGAGGAAGCGGTTCGGGGGGATACGCAGTATTTT
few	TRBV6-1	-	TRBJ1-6	CASSAGLTANSPLHF	TGTGCCAGCAGTGCCGGGCTGACCGCTAATTCACCCCTCCACTTT
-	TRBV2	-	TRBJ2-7	CASSDPRGQEYEQHF	TGTGCCAGCAGTGATCCCAGGGGTCAGGAATACGAGCAGCACTTC
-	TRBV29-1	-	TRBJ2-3	CSVEDTLQDTQYF	TGCAGCGTTGAAGATACACTTCAAGATACGCAGTATTTT
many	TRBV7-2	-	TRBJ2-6	CASSQGPRSGANVLTF	TGTGCCAGCAGCCAGGGTCCGCGCTCTGGGGCCAACGTCCTGACTTTC
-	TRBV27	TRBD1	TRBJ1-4	CASSTTGAANEKLFF	TGTGCCAGCAGTACGACAGGGGCAGCTAATGAAAAACTGTTTTTT
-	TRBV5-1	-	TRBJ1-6	CAGSLDHSPLHF	TGCGCCGGCAGCTTGGATCATTCACCCCTCCACTTT
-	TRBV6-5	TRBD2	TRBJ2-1	CASSSPGLAGVDEQFF	TGTGCCAGCAGTTCCCCCGGACTAGCGGGAGTGGATGAGCAGTTCTTC
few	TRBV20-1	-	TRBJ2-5	CSARRPGAAETQYF	TGCAGTGCTAGAAGGCCGGGGGCAGCAGAGACCCAGTACTTC
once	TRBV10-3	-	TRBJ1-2	CAVMEGANGYTF	TGTGCCGTCATGGAAGGGGCGAACGGCTACACCTTC
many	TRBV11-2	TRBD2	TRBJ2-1	CASSSVPGLAGGTYNEQFF	TGTGCCAGCAGCTCGGTCCCGGGACTAGCGGGGGGCACCTACAATGAGCAGTTCTTC
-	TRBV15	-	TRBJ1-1	CATSRAGGAMNTEAFF	TGTGCCACCAGCAGGGCGGGGGGGGCGATGAACACTGAAGCTTTCTTT
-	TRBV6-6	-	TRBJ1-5	CASRRDRRTESNQPQHF	TGTGCCAGCAGACGCGACAGGCGAACTGAAAGCAATCAGCCCCAGCATTTT